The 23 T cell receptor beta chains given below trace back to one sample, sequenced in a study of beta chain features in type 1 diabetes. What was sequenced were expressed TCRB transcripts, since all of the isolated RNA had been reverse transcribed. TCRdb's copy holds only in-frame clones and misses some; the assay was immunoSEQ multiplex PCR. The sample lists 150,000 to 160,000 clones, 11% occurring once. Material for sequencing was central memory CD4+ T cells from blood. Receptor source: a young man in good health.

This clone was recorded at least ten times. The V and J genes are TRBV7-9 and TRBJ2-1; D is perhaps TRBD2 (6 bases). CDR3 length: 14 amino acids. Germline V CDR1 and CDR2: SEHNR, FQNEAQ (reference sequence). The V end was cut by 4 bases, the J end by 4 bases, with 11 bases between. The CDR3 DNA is TGTGCCAGCAGCTCCCGGGACTTGTACAATGAGCAGTTCTTC. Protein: CASSSRDLYNEQFF. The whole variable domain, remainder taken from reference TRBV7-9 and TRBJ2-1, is DTGVSQNPRHKITKRGQNVTFRCDPISEHNRLYWYRQTLGQGPEFLTYFQNEAQLEKSRLLSDRFSAERPKGSFSTLEIQRTEQGDSAMYLCASSSRDLYNEQFFGPGTRLTVL.

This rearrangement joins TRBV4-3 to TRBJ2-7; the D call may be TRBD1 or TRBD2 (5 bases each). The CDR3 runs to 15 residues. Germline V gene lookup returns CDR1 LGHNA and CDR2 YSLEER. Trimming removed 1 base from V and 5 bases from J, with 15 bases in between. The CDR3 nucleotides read TGCGCCAGCAGCCAAGCGACGGGGCGGCTGGACGAGCAGTACTTC. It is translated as CASSQATGRLDEQYF.

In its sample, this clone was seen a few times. The CDR3 nucleotides are TGCGCCAGCAGCCAAGAAAGACGGTCTAGTTTTACCGAGCAGTACTTC. Encoded protein: CASSQERRSSFTEQYF. The rearrangement uses TRBV4-3 and TRBJ2-7; D remains unclear. V dropped 0 bases and J dropped 6 bases, with 18 bases sitting between them. Germline loops: CDR1 LGHNA, CDR2 YSLEER. The CDR3 sequence is 16 residues long.

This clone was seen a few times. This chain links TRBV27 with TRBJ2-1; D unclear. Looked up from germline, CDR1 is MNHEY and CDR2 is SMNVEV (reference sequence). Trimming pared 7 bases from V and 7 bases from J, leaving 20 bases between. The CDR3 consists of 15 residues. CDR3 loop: CASIVRHSTRNEQFF. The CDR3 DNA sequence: TGTGCCAGCATAGTACGCCACAGCACCCGAAATGAGCAGTTCTTC.

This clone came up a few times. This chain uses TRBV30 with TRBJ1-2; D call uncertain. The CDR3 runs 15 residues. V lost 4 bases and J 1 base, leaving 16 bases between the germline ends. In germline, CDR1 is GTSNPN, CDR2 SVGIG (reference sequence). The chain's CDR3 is CAWTTRVGRNYGYTF. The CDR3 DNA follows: TGTGCCTGGACCACACGTGTAGGGCGTAACTATGGCTACACCTTC.

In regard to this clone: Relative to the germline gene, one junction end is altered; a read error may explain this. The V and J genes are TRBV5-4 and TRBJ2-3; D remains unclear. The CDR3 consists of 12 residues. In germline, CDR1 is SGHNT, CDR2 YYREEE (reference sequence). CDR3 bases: TGCGCCAGCAGCCAACCCCATCAGGCGCAGTATTTT. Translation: CASSQPHQAQYF.

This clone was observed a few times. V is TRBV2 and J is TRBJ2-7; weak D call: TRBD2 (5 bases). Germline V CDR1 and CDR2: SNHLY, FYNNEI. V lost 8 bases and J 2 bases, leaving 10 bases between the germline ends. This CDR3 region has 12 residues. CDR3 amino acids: CASGRVPYEQYF. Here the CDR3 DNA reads TGTGCCAGCGGGAGAGTTCCCTACGAGCAGTACTTC.

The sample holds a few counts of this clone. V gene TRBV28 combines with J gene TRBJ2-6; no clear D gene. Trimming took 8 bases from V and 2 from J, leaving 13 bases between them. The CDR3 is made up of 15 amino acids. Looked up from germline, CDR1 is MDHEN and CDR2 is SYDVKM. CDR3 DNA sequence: TGTGCCAGCCTACACCGGAGCACTGGGGCCAACGTCCTGACTTTC. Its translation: CASLHRSTGANVLTF.

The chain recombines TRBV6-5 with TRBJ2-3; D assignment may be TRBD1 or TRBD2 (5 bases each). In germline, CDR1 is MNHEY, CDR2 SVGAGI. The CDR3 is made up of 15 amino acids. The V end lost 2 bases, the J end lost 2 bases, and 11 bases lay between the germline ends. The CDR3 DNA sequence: TGTGCCAGCAGTTACGGGGGTTCCCACACAGATACGCAGTATTTT. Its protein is CASSYGGSHTDTQYF.

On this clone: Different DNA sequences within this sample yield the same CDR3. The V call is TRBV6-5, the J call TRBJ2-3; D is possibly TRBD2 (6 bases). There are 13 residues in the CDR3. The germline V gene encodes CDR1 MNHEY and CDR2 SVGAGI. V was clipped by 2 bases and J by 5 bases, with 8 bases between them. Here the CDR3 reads CASSYPGRDTQYF. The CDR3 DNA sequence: TGTGCCAGCAGTTACCCCGGGAGAGATACGCAGTATTTT.

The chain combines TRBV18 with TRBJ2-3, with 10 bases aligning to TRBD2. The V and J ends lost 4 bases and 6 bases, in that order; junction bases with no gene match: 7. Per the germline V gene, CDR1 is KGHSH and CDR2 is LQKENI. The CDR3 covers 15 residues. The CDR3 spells CASSLLGLAADTQYF. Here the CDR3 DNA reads TGTGCCAGCTCACTTCTCGGACTAGCGGCTGATACGCAGTATTTT.

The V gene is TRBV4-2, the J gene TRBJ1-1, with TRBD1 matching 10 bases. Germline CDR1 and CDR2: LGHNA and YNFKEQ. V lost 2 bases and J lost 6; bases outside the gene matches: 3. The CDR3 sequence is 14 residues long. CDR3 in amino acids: CASSQRQGASEAFF. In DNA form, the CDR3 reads TGTGCCAGCAGCCAAAGACAGGGGGCCTCTGAAGCTTTCTTT.

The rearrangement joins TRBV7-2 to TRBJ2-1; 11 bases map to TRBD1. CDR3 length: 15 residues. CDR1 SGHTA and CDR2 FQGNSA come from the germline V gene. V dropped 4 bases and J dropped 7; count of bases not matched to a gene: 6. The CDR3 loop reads CASSSDRGQENEQFF. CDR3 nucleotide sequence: TGTGCCAGCAGCTCGGACAGGGGGCAAGAGAATGAGCAGTTCTTC.

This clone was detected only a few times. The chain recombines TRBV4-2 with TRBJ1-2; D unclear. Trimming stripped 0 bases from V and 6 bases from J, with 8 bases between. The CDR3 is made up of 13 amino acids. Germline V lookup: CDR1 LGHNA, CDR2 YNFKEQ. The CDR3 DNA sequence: TGTGCCAGCAGCCAAGATCGATACGATGGCTACACCTTC. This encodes CASSQDRYDGYTF.

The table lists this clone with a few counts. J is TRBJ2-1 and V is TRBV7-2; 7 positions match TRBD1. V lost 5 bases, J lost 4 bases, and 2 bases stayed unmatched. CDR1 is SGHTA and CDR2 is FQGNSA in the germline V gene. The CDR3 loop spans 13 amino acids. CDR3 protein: CASSGDSYNEQFF. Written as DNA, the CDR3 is TGTGCCAGCAGCGGGGACAGTTACAATGAGCAGTTCTTC.

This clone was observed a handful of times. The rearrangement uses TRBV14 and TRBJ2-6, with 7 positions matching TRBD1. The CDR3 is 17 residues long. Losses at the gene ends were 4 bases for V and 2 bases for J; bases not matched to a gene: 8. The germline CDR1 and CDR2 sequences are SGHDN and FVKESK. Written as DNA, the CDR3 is TGTGCCAGCAGCCCTCACAGGGGCGACCCTGGGGCCAACGTCCTGACTTTC. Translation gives CASSPHRGDPGANVLTF.

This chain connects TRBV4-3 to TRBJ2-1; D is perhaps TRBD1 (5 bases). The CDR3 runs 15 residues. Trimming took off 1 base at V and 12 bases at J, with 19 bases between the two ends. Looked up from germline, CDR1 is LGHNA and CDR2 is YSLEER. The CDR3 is CASSQAKTESQVQFF. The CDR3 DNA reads TGCGCCAGCAGCCAAGCGAAGACAGAATCCCAAGTGCAGTTCTTC.

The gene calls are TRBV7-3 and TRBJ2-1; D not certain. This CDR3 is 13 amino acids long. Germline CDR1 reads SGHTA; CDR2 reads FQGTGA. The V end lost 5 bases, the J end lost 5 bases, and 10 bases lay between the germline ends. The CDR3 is CASSLTPNNEQFF. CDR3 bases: TGTGCCAGCAGCCTCACCCCCAACAATGAGCAGTTCTTC.

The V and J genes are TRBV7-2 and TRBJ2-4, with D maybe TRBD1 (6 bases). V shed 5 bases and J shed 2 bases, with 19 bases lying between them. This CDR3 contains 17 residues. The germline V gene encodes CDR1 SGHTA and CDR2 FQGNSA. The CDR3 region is CASSGAGVGATKNIQYF. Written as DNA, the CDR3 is TGTGCCAGCAGCGGAGCAGGGGTTGGGGCGACCAAAAACATTCAGTACTTC.

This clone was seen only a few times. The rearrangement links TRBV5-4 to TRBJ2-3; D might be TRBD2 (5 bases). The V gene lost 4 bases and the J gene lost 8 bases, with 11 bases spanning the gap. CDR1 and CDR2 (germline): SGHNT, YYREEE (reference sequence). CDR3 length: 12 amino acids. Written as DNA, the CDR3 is TGTGCCAGCAGCCTTGACGAGGGTACGCAGTATTTT. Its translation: CASSLDEGTQYF.

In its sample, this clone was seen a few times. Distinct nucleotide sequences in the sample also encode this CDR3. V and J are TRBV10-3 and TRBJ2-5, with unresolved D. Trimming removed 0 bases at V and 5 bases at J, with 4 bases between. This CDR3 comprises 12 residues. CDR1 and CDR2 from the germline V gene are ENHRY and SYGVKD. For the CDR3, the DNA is TGTGCCATCAGTGAGTCAGGGGAGACCCAGTACTTC. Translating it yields CAISESGETQYF.

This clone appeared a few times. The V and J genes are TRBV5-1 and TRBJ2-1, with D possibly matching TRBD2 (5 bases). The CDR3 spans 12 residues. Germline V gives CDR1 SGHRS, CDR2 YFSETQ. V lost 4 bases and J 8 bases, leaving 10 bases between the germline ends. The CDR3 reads CASSRTSYEQFF. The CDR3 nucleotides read TGCGCCAGCAGCCGGACTTCGTATGAGCAGTTCTTC.

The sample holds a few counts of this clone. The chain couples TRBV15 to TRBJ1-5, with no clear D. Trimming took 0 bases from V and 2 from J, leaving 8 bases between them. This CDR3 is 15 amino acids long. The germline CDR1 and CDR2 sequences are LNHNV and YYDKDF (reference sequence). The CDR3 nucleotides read TGTGCCACCAGCAGAGATCGGGCGGGCAATCAGCCCCAGCATTTT. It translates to CATSRDRAGNQPQHF.